The text below deals with one TCR beta chain. Its antigen is undetermined. Patient tissue came from resections in Japan or China, 2014–2017. This sample is drawn from a study of immune evolution from preneoplasia to lung adenocarcinoma. Background on the study: HLA loss of heterozygosity: around 6.5% AIS, about 15% MIA, approximately 31% ADC, none AAH.

Overall study results and limits: Normal lung had the highest top T cell clone frequencies. Clonality was highest in normal lung, lower in later-stage lesions apparently.

Per germline, CDR1 SGHDT and CDR2 YYEEEE. CDR3 length equals 15 residues. V was trimmed by 4 bases and J by 4 bases, leaving 16 bases between them. The data were produced by immunoSEQ multiplex PCR, yet TCRdb's version contains in-frame clones alone and is incomplete. This table has approximately 10,000 clones, 70% to 90% appearing once. Source material: FFPE invasive lung adenocarcinoma tissue. The chain has TRBV5-6 and TRBJ2-3; the D gene is possibly TRBD2 (5 bases). This TCR came from a person aged 65 to 79 with invasive lung adenocarcinoma. Some clones in this sample may be carry-over from other donors' samples. For the CDR3, the DNA is TGTGCCAGCAGCCCACTCACGGGGAATGCAGATACGCAGTATTTT. Its translation is CASSPLTGNADTQYF.